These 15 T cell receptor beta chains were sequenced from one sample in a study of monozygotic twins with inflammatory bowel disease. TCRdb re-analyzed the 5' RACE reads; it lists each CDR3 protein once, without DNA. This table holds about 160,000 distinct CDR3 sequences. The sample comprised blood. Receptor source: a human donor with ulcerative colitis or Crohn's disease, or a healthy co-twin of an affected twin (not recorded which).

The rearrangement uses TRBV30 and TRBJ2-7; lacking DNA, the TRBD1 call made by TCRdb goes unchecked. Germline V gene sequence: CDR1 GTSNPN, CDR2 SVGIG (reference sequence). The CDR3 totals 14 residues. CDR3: CAWSATGKLYEQYF. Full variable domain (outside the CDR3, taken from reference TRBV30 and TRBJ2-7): SQTIHQWPATLVQPVGSPLSLECTVEGTSNPNLYWYRQAAGRGLQLLFYSVGIGQISSEVPQNLSASRPQDRQFILSSKKLLLSDSGFYLCAWSATGKLYEQYFGPGTRLTVT.

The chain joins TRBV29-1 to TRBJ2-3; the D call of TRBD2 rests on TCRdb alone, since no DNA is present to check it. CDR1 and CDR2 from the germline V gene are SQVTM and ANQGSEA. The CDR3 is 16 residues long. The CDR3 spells CSGRDSGGPGTDTQYF.

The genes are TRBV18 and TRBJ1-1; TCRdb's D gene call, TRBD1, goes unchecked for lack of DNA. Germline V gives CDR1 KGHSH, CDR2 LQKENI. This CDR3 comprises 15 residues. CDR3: CASSPRGGENTEAFF.

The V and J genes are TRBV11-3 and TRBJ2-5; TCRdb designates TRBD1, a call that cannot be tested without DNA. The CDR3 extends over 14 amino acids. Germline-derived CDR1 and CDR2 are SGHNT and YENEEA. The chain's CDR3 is CASSTYRGEETQYF.

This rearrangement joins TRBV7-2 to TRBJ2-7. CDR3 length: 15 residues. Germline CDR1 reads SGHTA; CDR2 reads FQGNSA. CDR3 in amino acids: CASSLARTGPYEQYF.

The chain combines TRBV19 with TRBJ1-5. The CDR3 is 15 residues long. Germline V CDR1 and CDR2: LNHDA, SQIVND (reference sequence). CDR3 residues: CVSTQSGGLNQPQHF. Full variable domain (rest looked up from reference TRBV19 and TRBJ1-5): DGGITQSPKYLFRKEGQNVTLSCEQNLNHDAMYWYRQDPGQGLRLIYYSQIVNDFQKGDIAEGYSVSREKKESFPLTVTSAQKNPTAFYLCVSTQSGGLNQPQHFGDGTRLSIL.

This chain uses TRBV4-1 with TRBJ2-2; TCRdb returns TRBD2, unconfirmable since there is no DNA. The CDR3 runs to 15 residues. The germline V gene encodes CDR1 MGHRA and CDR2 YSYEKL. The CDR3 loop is CASSWTSGSTGELFF.

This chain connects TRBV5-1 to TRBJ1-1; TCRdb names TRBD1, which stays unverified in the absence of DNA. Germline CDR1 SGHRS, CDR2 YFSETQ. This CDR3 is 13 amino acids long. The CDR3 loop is CASRQTGETEAFF.

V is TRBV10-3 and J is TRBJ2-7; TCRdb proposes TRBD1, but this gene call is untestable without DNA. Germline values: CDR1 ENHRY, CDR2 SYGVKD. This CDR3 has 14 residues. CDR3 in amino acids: CAIRTGTGYNEQYF.

The CDR3 region is CSVPGTANTGELFF. The rearrangement joins TRBV29-1 to TRBJ2-2; TCRdb indicates TRBD1, and absent DNA this call remains unverified. This CDR3 comprises 14 residues. Germline loops: CDR1 SQVTM, CDR2 ANQGSEA.

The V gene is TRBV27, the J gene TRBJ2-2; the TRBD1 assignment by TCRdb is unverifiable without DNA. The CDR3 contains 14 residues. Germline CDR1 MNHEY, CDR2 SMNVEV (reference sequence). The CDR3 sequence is CASSPGTVPGELFF.

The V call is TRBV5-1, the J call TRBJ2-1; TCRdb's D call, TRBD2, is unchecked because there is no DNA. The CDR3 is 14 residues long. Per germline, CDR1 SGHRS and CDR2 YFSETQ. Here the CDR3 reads CASSLGTPLNEQFF.

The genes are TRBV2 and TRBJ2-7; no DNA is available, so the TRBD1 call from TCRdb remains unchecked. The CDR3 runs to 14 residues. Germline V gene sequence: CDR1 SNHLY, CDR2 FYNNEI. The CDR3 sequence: CASGYRTGTYEQYF.

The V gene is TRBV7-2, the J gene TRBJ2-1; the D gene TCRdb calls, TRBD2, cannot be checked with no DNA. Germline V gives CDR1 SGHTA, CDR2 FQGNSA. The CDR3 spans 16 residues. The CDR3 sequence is CASSPSSGRALFEQFF.

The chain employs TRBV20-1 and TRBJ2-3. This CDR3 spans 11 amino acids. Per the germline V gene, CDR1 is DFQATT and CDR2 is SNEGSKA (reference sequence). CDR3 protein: CSAIKTDTQYF.